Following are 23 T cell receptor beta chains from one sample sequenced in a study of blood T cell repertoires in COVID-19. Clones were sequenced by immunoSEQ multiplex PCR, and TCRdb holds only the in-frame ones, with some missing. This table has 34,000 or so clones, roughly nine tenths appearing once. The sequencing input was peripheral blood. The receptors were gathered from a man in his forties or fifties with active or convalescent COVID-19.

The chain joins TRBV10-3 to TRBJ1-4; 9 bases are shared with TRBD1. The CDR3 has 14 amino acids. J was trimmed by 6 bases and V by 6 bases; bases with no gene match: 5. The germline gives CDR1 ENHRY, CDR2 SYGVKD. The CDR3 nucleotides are TGTGCCATCAGAGGGACAGGGCGGCATGAAAAACTGTTTTTT. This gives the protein CAIRGTGRHEKLFF.

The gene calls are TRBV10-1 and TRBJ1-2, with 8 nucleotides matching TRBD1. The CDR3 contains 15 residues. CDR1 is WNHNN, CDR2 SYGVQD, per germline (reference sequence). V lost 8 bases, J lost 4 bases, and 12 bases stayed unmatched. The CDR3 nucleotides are TGCGCCAGCCCCCGTTCTCGTCAGGGGGCCTATGGCTACACCTTC. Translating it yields CASPRSRQGAYGYTF.

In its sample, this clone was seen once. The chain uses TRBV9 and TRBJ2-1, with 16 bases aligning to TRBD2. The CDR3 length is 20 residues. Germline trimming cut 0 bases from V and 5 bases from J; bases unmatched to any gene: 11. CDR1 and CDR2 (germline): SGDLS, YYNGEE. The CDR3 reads CASSVAFGTSGRAANNEQFF. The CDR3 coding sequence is TGTGCCAGCAGCGTAGCTTTTGGGACTAGCGGGAGGGCCGCGAACAATGAGCAGTTCTTC.

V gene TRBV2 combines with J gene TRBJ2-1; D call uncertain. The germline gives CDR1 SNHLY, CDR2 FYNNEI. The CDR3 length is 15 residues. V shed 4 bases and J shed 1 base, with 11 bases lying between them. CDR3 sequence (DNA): TGTGCCAGCAGTGCCGACAATCCTTCCTACAATGAGCAGTTCTTC. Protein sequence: CASSADNPSYNEQFF.

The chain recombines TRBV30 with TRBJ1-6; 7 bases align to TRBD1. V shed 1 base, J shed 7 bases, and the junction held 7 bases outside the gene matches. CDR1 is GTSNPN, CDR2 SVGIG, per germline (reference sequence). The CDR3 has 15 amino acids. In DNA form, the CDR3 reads TGTGCCTGGAGTGCGAGGGGGCAGTGGAATTCACCCCTCCACTTT. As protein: CAWSARGQWNSPLHF.

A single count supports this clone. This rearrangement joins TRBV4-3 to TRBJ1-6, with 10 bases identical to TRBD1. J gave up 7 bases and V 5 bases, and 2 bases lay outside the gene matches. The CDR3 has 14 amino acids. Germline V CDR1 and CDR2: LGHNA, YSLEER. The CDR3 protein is CASSWTGGNSPLHF. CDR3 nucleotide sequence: TGCGCCAGCAGCTGGACAGGGGGGAATTCACCCCTCCACTTT.

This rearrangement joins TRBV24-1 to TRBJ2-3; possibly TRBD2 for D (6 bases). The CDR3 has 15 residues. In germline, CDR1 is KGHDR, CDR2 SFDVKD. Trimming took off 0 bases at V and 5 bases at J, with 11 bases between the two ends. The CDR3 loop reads CATSDLGGFGDTQYF. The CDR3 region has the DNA TGTGCCACCAGTGATTTGGGGGGGTTCGGAGATACGCAGTATTTT.

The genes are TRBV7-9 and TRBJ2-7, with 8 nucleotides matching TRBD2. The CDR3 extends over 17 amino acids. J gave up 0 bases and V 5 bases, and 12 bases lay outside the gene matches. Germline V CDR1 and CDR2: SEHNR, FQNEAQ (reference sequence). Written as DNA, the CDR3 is TGTGCCAGCAGCCCTAGTGGTAGCGGGATTTACTCCTACGAGCAGTACTTC. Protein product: CASSPSGSGIYSYEQYF.

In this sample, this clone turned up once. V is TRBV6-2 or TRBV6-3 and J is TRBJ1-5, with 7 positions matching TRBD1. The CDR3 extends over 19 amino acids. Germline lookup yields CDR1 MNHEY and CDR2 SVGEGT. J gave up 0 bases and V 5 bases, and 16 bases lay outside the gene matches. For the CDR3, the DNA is TGTGCCAGCAGTCCAAAGCCGGGACAGAAAACAAATAGCAATCAGCCCCAGCATTTT. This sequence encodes CASSPKPGQKTNSNQPQHF.

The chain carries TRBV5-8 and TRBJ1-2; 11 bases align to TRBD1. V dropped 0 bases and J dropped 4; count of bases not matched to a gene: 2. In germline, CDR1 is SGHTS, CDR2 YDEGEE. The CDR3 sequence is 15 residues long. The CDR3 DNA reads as TGTGCCAGCAGCTTGGGGACAGGGGGCGGCTATGGCTACACCTTC. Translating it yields CASSLGTGGGYGYTF.

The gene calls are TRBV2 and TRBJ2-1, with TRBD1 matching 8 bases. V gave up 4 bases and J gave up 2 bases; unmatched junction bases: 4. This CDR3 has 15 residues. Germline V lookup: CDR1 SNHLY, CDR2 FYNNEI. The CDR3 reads CASSAWTGPYNEQFF. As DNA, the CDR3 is TGTGCCAGCAGTGCTTGGACAGGGCCCTACAATGAGCAGTTCTTC.

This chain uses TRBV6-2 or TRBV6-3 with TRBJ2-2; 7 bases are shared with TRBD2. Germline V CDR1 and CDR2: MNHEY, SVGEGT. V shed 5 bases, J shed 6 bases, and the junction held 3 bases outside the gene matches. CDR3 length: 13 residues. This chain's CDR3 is CASSPLASGELFF. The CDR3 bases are TGTGCCAGCAGTCCACTAGCGTCCGGGGAGCTGTTTTTT.

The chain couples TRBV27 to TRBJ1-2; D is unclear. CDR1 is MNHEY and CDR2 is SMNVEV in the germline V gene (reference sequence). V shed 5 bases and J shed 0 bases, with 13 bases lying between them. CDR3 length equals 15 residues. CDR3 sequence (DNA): TGTGCCAGCAGTCCCGGCCCCGGGGCTAACTATGGCTACACCTTC. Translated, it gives CASSPGPGANYGYTF.

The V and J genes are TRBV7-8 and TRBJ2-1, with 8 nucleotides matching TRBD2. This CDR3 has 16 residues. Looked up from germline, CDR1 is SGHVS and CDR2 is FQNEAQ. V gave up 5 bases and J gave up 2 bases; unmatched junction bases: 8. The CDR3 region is CASSRMGAGAYNEQFF. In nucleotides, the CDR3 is TGTGCCAGCAGCCGGATGGGAGCGGGGGCCTACAATGAGCAGTTCTTC.

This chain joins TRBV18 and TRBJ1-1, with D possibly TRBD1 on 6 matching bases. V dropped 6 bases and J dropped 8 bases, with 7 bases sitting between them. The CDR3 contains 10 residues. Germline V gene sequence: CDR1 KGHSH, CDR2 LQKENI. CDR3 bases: TGTGCCAGCTCCGGGACAGAAGCTTTCTTT. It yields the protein CASSGTEAFF. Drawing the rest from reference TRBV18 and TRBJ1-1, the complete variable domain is NAGVMQNPRHLVRRRGQEARLRCSPMKGHSHVYWYRQLPEEGLKFMVYLQKENIIDESGMPKERFSAEFPKEGPSILRIQQVVRGDSAAYFCASSGTEAFFGQGTRLTVV.

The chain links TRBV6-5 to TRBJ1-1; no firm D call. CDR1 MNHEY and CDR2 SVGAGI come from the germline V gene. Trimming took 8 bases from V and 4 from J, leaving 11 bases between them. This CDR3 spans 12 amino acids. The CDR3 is CASDRVSTEAFF. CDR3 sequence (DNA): TGTGCCAGCGACCGGGTTTCCACTGAAGCTTTCTTT.

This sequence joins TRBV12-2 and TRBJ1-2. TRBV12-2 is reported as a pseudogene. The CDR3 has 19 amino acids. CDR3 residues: CASRISRGTWRELGYGYTF. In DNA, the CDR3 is TGTGCAAGTCGCATTAGTAGGGGTACTTGGAGGGAACTTGGTTATGGCTACACCTTC.

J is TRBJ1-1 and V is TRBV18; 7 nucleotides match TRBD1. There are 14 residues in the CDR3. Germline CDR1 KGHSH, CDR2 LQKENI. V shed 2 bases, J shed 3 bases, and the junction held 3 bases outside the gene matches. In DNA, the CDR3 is TGTGCCAGCTCACCAATAGGACAGGACACTGAAGCTTTCTTT. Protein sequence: CASSPIGQDTEAFF.

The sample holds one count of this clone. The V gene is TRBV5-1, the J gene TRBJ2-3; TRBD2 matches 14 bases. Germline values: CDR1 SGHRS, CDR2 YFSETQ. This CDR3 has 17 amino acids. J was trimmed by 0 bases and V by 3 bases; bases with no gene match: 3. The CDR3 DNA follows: TGCGCCAGCAGCTCGACTAGCGGGAGGGGGAGCACAGATACGCAGTATTTT. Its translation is CASSSTSGRGSTDTQYF.

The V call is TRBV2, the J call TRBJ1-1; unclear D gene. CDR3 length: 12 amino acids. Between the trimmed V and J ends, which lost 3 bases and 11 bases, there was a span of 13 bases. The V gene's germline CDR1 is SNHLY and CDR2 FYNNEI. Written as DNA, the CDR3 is TGTGCCAGCAGTGAGGGGAACAGAGGGGCTTTCTTT. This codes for CASSEGNRGAFF.

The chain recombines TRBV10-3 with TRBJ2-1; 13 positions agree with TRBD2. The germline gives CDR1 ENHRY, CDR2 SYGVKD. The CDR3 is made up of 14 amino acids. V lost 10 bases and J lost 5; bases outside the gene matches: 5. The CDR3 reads CATRGTSGNNEQFF. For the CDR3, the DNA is TGTGCCACCCGGGGGACTAGCGGGAACAATGAGCAGTTCTTC.

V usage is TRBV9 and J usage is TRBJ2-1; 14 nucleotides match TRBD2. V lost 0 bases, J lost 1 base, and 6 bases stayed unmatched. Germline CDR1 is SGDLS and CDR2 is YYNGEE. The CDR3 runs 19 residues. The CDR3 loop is CASSVGGTSGRVSYNEQFF. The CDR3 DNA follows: TGTGCCAGCAGCGTAGGAGGGACTAGCGGGAGAGTGTCCTACAATGAGCAGTTCTTC.

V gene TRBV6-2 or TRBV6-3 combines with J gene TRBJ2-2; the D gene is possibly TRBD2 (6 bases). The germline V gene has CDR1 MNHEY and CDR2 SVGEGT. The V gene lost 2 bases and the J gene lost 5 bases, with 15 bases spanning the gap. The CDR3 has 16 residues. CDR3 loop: CASSYVLAGGTGELFF. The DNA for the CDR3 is TGTGCCAGCAGTTACGTACTAGCCGGCGGGACCGGGGAGCTGTTTTTT.